The following is a T cell receptor beta chain sequence with its context. This receptor's antigen is unknown. No per-base quality is available; no much larger clone lies one base away. The library relied on RT-PCR. Sequencing instrument: NextSeq 550. TCRdb reworked the public reads: Q25 trimming with fastp, MiXCR clone assembly, productive beta chains retained. CDR3 protein duplicates are merged, each entry listing the most common genes and DNA. The sample table holds approximately 160,000 distinct CDR3 sequences, of which roughly 24% were seen once. The top ten constitute roughly 27% of the sample. These data belong to a study of patients and donors after allogeneic stem cell transplantation (dated by TCRdb to the early 2020s). The source is a human donor who was either an allogeneic HSCT recipient or a stem cell or donor lymphocyte infusion donor (not recorded which). It is not recorded whose cells these are; they may come from a transplant donor. Sequenced material: blood, either unsorted or a sorted T cell fraction (not recorded which).

The nucleotides are TGTGCCATCAGTGAGTCCCTAGGGACTAACTATGGCTACACCTTC. Its protein product is CAISESLGTNYGYTF. The sequence is built from TRBV10-3 and TRBJ1-2, with no reliable assignment of the D segment. The germline V gene sets CDR1 to ENHRY and CDR2 to SYGVKD. Spanning cysteine to phenylalanine, the CDR3 consists of 15 amino acids. The kept DNA is CDR3 alone, 45 bases in frame from the first base. Deletion took 0 bases off V and 0 bases off J, with a span of 8 bases between the germline ends.